The 8 T cell receptor gamma chains presented below share a single source sample, sequenced in a study of gamma-delta chains in newborns, infants, children (dated by TCRdb to between 2018 and 2021). The instrument was an Illumina MiSeq. The public reads were reprocessed by TCRdb using CATT, and rows of matching DNA were later combined. The sample table holds approximately 860 gamma-chain clones, of which about 39% were seen once. Clones ranked in the top ten supply more than 25% of the sample. Sample: blood. The origin of the receptors is a child who was a newborn, infant or young child, either healthy, febrile or measles-vaccinated (not recorded which).

The V gene is TRGV8; the J gene was not called. The CDR3 is 13 amino acids. CDR1 and CDR2 (germline): VENAVY, YDSYNSRV. CDR3 amino acids: CATWDRPCYKELF. The CDR3 DNA reads TGTGCCACCTGGGATAGGCCTTGTTATAAGGAACTCTTT.

A word on this clone: The junction departs from the called germline gene at one end, perhaps through a read error. The V call is TRGV9, the J call TRGJP. Germline matching of the DNA provided the J gene here, since TCRdb leaves it blank. Germline CDR1 GITISATS, CDR2 ISYDGTV (reference sequence). The CDR3 has 17 residues. CDR3 sequence: CALWESCGELGEKIKVF. CDR3 DNA: TGTGCCTTGTGGGAGTCTTGCGGGGAGTTGGGCGAAAAAATCAAGGTATTT.

The CDR3, as DNA: TGTGCCTTGTGGGAGGTGCACCCTCGTTATTATAAGAAACTCTTT. Amino acid sequence: CALWEVHPRYYKKLF. The chain employs TRGV9 and TRGJ1 or TRGJ2. The J gene, left out of TCRdb, was set here by checking the DNA against germline. Germline CDR1 GITISATS, CDR2 ISYDGTV (reference sequence). Trimming took 0 bases from V and 3 from J; bases not matched to a gene: 8. The CDR3 contains 15 residues.

Notes on this clone: Other DNA variants within this sample encode the same CDR3. The gene calls are TRGV9 and TRGJP. No J gene was available from TCRdb, and it was assigned here by a germline match of the DNA. From germline, CDR1 is GITISATS and CDR2 ISYDGTV (reference sequence). The J segment lost 9 bases and the V segment lost 0 bases, leaving 11 bases of the junction unmatched. This CDR3 comprises 18 residues. The DNA of the CDR3 is TGTGCCTTGTGGGAGGTGCAGGGTGAACTGTTGGGCAAAAAAATCAAGGTATTT. Residues: CALWEVQGELLGKKIKVF.

By its share, this clone is large. Other DNA sequences within the sample encode an identical CDR3. J is TRGJP and V is TRGV9. TCRdb records no J gene; here it was assigned by comparing the DNA to germline. This CDR3 has 17 amino acids. The germline CDR1 and CDR2 sequences are GITISATS and ISYDGTV (reference sequence). J lost 9 bases, V lost 0 bases, and 8 bases had no gene match. The CDR3 coding sequence is TGTGCCTTGTGGGAGGTGCATTGGAGGTTGGGCAAAAAAATCAAGGTATTT. It specifies CALWEVHWRLGKKIKVF.

A few counts support this clone. The chain couples TRGV9 to TRGJP. Here the J gene came from matching the DNA to germline, since TCRdb omits it. The CDR3 is made up of 19 amino acids. Germline V lookup: CDR1 GITISATS, CDR2 ISYDGTV (reference sequence). J gave up 9 bases and V 0 bases, and 14 bases lay outside the gene matches. CDR3 in DNA: TGTGCCTTGTGGGAGGTGCATCGGAGCGAAGGGTTGGGCAAAAAAATCAAGGTATTT. Its translation: CALWEVHRSEGLGKKIKVF.

The rearrangement uses TRGV8 and TRGJ1 or TRGJ2. TCRdb does not report a J gene; here it was assigned by matching the DNA to germline references. CDR1 VENAVY and CDR2 YDSYNSRV come from the germline V gene. The CDR3 has 12 amino acids. V lost 5 bases, J lost 3 bases, and 4 bases stayed unmatched. The CDR3 sequence: CATWGPYYKKLF. The CDR3 nucleotides read TGTGCCACCTGGGGACCTTATTATAAGAAACTCTTT.

There are a few counts of this clone. The J gene is TRGJP, the V gene TRGV9. The J gene comes from matching the DNA to germline here; TCRdb lacks it. This CDR3 spans 15 amino acids. Per germline, CDR1 GITISATS and CDR2 ISYDGTV (reference sequence). V was clipped by 3 bases and J by 7 bases; unmatched bases: 3. The CDR3 DNA reads TGTGCCTTGTGGGAGTCCGAGTTGGGCAAAAAAATCAAGGTATTT. This codes for CALWESELGKKIKVF.